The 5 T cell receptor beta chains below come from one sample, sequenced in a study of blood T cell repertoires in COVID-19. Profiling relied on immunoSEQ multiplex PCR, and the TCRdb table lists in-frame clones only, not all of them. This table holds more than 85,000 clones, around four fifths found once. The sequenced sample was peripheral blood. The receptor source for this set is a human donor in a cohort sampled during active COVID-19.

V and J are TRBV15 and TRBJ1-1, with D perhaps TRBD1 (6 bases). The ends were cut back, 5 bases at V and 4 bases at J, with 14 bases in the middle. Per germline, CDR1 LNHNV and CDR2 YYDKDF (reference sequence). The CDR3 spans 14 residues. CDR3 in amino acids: CATSRPVGATEAFF. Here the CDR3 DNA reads TGTGCCACCAGCCGTCCGGTGGGGGCCACTGAAGCTTTCTTT. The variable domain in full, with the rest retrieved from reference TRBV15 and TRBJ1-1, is DAMVIQNPRYQVTQFGKPVTLSCSQTLNHNVMYWYQQKSSQAPKLLFHYYDKDFNNEADTPDNFQSRRPNTSFCFLDIRSPGLGDTAMYLCATSRPVGATEAFFGQGTRLTVV.

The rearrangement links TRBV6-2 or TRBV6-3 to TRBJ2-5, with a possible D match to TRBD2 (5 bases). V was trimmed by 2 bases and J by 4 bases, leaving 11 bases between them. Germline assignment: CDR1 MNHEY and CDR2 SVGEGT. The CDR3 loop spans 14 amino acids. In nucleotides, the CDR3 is TGTGCCAGCAGTTACCAGACTAACGGAGAGACCCAGTACTTC. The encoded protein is CASSYQTNGETQYF.

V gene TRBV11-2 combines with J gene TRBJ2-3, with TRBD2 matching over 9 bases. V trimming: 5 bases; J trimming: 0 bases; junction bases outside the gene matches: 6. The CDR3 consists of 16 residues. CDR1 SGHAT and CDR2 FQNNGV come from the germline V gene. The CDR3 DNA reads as TGTGCCAGCAGCAGAGGACTAGCGTCTAGCACAGATACGCAGTATTTT. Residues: CASSRGLASSTDTQYF.

CDR3 sequence reads: CASTSDRGYEQFF. CDR3 nucleotides: TGTGCCAGCACCTCGGACAGGGGCTATGAGCAGTTCTTC. This rearrangement joins TRBV6-5 to TRBJ2-1; 9 bases fit TRBD1. Unmatched junction bases numbered 6, after V lost 7 bases and J lost 8 bases. The CDR3 length is 13 residues. Germline V gene sequence: CDR1 MNHEY, CDR2 SVGAGI.

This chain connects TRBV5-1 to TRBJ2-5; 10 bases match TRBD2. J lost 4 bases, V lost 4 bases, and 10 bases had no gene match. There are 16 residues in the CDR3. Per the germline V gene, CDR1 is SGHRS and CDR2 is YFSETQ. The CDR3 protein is CASSTQAGGRLETQYF. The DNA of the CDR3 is TGCGCCAGCAGCACCCAAGCGGGGGGGCGTTTAGAGACCCAGTACTTC. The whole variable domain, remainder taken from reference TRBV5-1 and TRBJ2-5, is KAGVTQTPRYLIKTRGQQVTLSCSPISGHRSVSWYQQTPGQGLQFLFEYFSETQRNKGNFPGRFSGRQFSNSRSEMNVSTLELGDSALYLCASSTQAGGRLETQYFGPGTRLLVL.